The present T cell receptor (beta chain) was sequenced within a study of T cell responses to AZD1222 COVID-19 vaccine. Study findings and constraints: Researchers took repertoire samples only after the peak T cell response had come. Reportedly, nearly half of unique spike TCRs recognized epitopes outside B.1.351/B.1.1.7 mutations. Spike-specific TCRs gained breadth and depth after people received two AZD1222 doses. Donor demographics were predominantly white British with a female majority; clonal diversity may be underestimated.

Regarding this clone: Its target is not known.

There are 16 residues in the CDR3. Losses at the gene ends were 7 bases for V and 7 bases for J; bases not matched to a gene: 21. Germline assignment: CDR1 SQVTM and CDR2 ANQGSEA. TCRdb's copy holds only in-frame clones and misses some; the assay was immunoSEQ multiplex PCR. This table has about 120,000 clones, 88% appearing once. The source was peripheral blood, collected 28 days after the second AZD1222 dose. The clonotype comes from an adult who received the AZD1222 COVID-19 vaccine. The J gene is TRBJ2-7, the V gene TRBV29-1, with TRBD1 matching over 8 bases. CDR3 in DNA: TGCAGCGCAGGGGACAGGCCAACTGGGAACTACGTGGAGCAGTACTTC. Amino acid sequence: CSAGDRPTGNYVEQYF.